This passage covers 3 T cell receptor beta chains from one sample sequenced in a study of CD8+ T cells in alopecia areata. Treatment of the sample: oral pan-JAK inhibitor, 5-10 mg twice daily. RNA was isolated and reverse transcribed to cDNA, the sequencing template. The repertoire was sequenced with immunoSEQ multiplex PCR; TCRdb's copy has only in-frame clones and lacks some. The sample has under 300,000 clones; 60% are singletons. The sequencing used CD4+ T cells sorted from blood, collected between weeks 51 and 54, from a patient treated with tofacitinib. The receptors derive from a human donor with alopecia areata.

J is TRBJ1-6 and V is TRBV6-6; no clear D. V was clipped by 7 bases and J by 6 bases, with 16 bases between them. Germline V lookup: CDR1 MNHNY, CDR2 SVGAGI (reference sequence). The CDR3 extends over 15 amino acids. The CDR3 DNA reads as TGTGCCAGCAAGGAGGCCCCATGGAGTAATTCACCCCTCCACTTT. Translated, it gives CASKEAPWSNSPLHF.

In its sample, this clone was seen a few times. The V gene is TRBV6-5, the J gene TRBJ2-1; TRBD2 aligns across 11 bases. The germline gives CDR1 MNHEY, CDR2 SVGAGI. V gave up 5 bases and J gave up 4 bases; unmatched junction bases: 4. CDR3 length: 15 residues. The CDR3 reads CASSPGTSGYNEQFF. The CDR3 DNA sequence: TGTGCCAGCAGTCCGGGGACTAGCGGTTACAATGAGCAGTTCTTC.

This clone was seen only a few times. The CDR3, as DNA: TGTGCCAGCGGACACATCCAAGCGGATGAAAAACTGTTTTTT. This encodes CASGHIQADEKLFF. The chain joins TRBV6-5 to TRBJ1-4, with D possibly TRBD1 on 5 matching bases. CDR1 is MNHEY, CDR2 SVGAGI, per germline. The ends were cut back, 8 bases at V and 6 bases at J, with 16 bases in the middle. The CDR3 contains 14 residues.